The 21 T cell receptor beta chains presented below share a single source sample, sequenced in a study of cytomegalovirus exposure and HLA in healthy donors. Use of 60 Vbeta and 13 Jbeta primers characterized the PCR. The data were produced by immunoSEQ multiplex PCR, yet TCRdb's version contains in-frame clones alone and is incomplete. Here the sample spans fewer than 250,000 clones, approximately 83% being singletons. The sequencing input was PBMCs. The receptors stem from a girl aged 5-17 years in good health and CMV-seronegative.

The CDR3 DNA is TGTGCCAGCAGTTACGGGACAGCTAGGATGAACACTGAAGCTTTCTTT. Translation gives CASSYGTARMNTEAFF. The V and J genes are TRBV27 and TRBJ1-1; TRBD1 matches at 7 bases. Germline loops: CDR1 MNHEY, CDR2 SMNVEV (reference sequence). The CDR3 is 16 residues long. V dropped 4 bases and J dropped 0; count of bases not matched to a gene: 8.

This rearrangement joins TRBV6-5 to TRBJ1-3; D is unclear. CDR3 length: 16 amino acids. Germline CDR1 and CDR2: MNHEY and SVGAGI. V was pared by 0 bases and J by 1 base, with 10 bases between. The CDR3 coding sequence is TGTGCCAGCAGTTACTCGTCACCGGGGTCTGGAAACACCATATATTTT. This translates into CASSYSSPGSGNTIYF.

This chain links TRBV7-9 with TRBJ1-1; TRBD1 agrees at 8 bases. Germline CDR1 and CDR2: SEHNR and FQNEAQ (reference sequence). The J segment lost 10 bases and the V segment lost 5 bases, leaving 9 bases of the junction unmatched. The CDR3 totals 13 residues. Here the CDR3 DNA reads TGTGCCAGCAGCCCACCCGGACAGGGTAGAGCTTTCTTT. Its translation: CASSPPGQGRAFF. The variable domain in full, completed from reference TRBV7-9 and TRBJ1-1, reads DTGVSQNPRHKITKRGQNVTFRCDPISEHNRLYWYRQTLGQGPEFLTYFQNEAQLEKSRLLSDRFSAERPKGSFSTLEIQRTEQGDSAMYLCASSPPGQGRAFFGQGTRLTVV.

The rearrangement joins TRBV28 to TRBJ1-3; D remains ambiguous. V lost 4 bases and J 0 bases, leaving 4 bases between the germline ends. This CDR3 is built from 13 residues. Germline CDR1 reads MDHEN; CDR2 reads SYDVKM. This CDR3 is CASSSFSGNTIYF. Written as DNA, the CDR3 is TGTGCCAGCAGTTCATTCTCTGGAAACACCATATATTTT.

This clone is a singleton in its sample. V is TRBV18 and J is TRBJ2-2; D unresolved. The germline V and J ends were trimmed by 0 bases and 5 bases, with 16 bases remaining between them. Looked up from germline, CDR1 is KGHSH and CDR2 is LQKENI. This CDR3 is built from 17 residues. The CDR3 DNA sequence: TGTGCCAGCTCACCACCCGGCCAAGCGATCCCTACCGGGGAGCTGTTTTTT. Translated: CASSPPGQAIPTGELFF.

This chain links TRBV27 with TRBJ2-2; D not resolved. Trimming left V 3 bases short and J 6 bases short, with 20 bases between. The CDR3 has 17 residues. From germline, CDR1 is MNHEY and CDR2 SMNVEV (reference sequence). CDR3 loop: CASSFTTRWATPGELFF. CDR3 bases: TGTGCCAGCAGTTTTACCACCCGTTGGGCTACCCCCGGGGAGCTGTTTTTT.

The chain employs TRBV27 and TRBJ2-1, with D perhaps matching TRBD1 (5 bases). This CDR3 comprises 14 residues. Per the germline V gene, CDR1 is MNHEY and CDR2 is SMNVEV (reference sequence). Trimming removed 6 bases from V and 4 bases from J, with 13 bases in between. The CDR3 here is CASRQTDPYNEQFF. CDR3 nucleotide sequence: TGTGCCAGCAGACAGACAGACCCTTACAATGAGCAGTTCTTC.

The chain carries TRBV28 and TRBJ2-5; 8 nucleotides align to TRBD1. Germline V gene data show CDR1 as MDHEN and CDR2 as SYDVKM. V shed 4 bases, J shed 3 bases, and the junction held 10 bases outside the gene matches. The CDR3 sequence is 16 residues long. The CDR3, as DNA: TGTGCCAGCAGTTCCACATCGGGACAGGAGGAAGAGACCCAGTACTTC. Its protein product is CASSSTSGQEEETQYF.

The chain joins TRBV19 to TRBJ2-1, with D tentatively TRBD2 (6 bases). Trimming left V 4 bases short and J 3 bases short, with 7 bases between. From germline, CDR1 is LNHDA and CDR2 SQIVND (reference sequence). The CDR3 has 13 residues. The CDR3 bases are TGTGCCAGTAGTAAGGGACTCTACAATGAGCAGTTCTTC. This gives the protein CASSKGLYNEQFF.

This chain uses TRBV5-1 with TRBJ2-1; no reliable D call. Germline loops: CDR1 SGHRS, CDR2 YFSETQ. The CDR3 runs 14 residues. With 0 bases removed from V and 3 bases from J, the gap between germline ends came to 7 bases. CDR3 region: CASSLGARYNEQFF. In DNA form, the CDR3 reads TGCGCCAGCAGCTTGGGGGCGCGCTACAATGAGCAGTTCTTC.

The gene calls are TRBV5-1 and TRBJ1-2; no definite D call. Germline CDR1 SGHRS, CDR2 YFSETQ. V lost 0 bases to trimming and J lost 4 bases, with 13 bases between them. The CDR3 sequence is 15 residues long. The CDR3 sequence: CASSLDPGGSYGYTF. The CDR3 coding sequence is TGCGCCAGCAGCTTGGACCCGGGAGGGTCCTATGGCTACACCTTC.

This clone has just one count. The chain couples TRBV15 to TRBJ1-1, with a possible D match to TRBD1 (5 bases). The CDR3 is 13 amino acids. Per germline, CDR1 LNHNV and CDR2 YYDKDF (reference sequence). V was pared by 0 bases and J by 9 bases, with 11 bases between. DNA of the CDR3: TGTGCCACCAGCAGAGACCCAGGGCAGAAAGCTTTCTTT. Residues: CATSRDPGQKAFF.

As DNA, the CDR3 is TGTGCCAGCGCAGAACTACCGAACACTGAAGCTTTCTTT. It translates to CASAELPNTEAFF. The chain combines TRBV9 with TRBJ1-1; no clear D. Germline V lookup: CDR1 SGDLS, CDR2 YYNGEE. The CDR3 totals 13 residues. Trimming cost V 7 bases and J 1 base, with 11 bases left between them. The full variable domain, completed using reference TRBV9 and TRBJ1-1, is DSGVTQTPKHLITATGQRVTLRCSPRSGDLSVYWYQQSLDQGLQFLIQYYNGEERAKGNILERFSAQQFPDLHSELNLSSLELGDSALYFCASAELPNTEAFFGQGTRLTVV.

The rearrangement links TRBV18 to TRBJ2-5; a possible D gene is TRBD2 (6 bases). Germline V gene lookup returns CDR1 KGHSH and CDR2 LQKENI. V lost 4 bases and J 3 bases, leaving 12 bases between the germline ends. The CDR3 length is 14 residues. CDR3 DNA sequence: TGTGCCAGCTCACTTACCGGGACTGAAGAGACCCAGTACTTC. It codes for CASSLTGTEETQYF.

This chain uses TRBV28 with TRBJ1-2; D is unclear. Trimming shortened V by 7 bases and J by 4 bases, and 10 bases separated the two germline ends. The length of the CDR3 is 12 residues. Germline values: CDR1 MDHEN, CDR2 SYDVKM. The CDR3 DNA follows: TGTGCCAGCAAGTTTAGTAGCTATGGCTACACCTTC. Translation gives CASKFSSYGYTF.

V usage is TRBV12-5 and J usage is TRBJ2-3; possible D gene TRBD1, 5 bases. Germline lookup yields CDR1 LGHNT and CDR2 FRNRAP. Trimming cost V 7 bases and J 2 bases, with 13 bases left between them. This CDR3 contains 14 residues. The chain's CDR3 is CASAWRTFTDTQYF. The CDR3 nucleotides are TGTGCTAGTGCTTGGCGGACATTCACAGATACGCAGTATTTT.

J is TRBJ2-7 and V is TRBV4-2, with a tentative D call TRBD1 (6 bases). The germline V gene has CDR1 LGHNA and CDR2 YNFKEQ. Trimming took off 4 bases at V and 4 bases at J, with 17 bases between the two ends. This CDR3 is 15 amino acids long. This chain's CDR3 is CASSPYEGEGYEQYF. In DNA, the CDR3 is TGTGCCAGCAGCCCCTATGAGGGGGAAGGATACGAGCAGTACTTC.

V and J are TRBV27 and TRBJ2-7; D may be TRBD2 (5 bases). This CDR3 has 13 amino acids. Germline lookup yields CDR1 MNHEY and CDR2 SMNVEV (reference sequence). The V end lost 7 bases, the J end lost 6 bases, and 16 bases lay between the germline ends. CDR3 sequence: CASMLAGGREQYF. DNA for the CDR3: TGTGCCAGCATGCTAGCAGGAGGTCGCGAGCAGTACTTC.

The rearrangement joins TRBV2 to TRBJ2-7; TRBD1 agrees at 9 bases. Germline lookup yields CDR1 SNHLY and CDR2 FYNNEI. V lost 5 bases to trimming and J lost 6 bases; unmatched junction nucleotides: 8. The CDR3 runs 14 residues. The DNA of the CDR3 is TGTGCCAGCAGTACCGGGACAGGGTCTCTCGAGCAGTACTTC. Its translation is CASSTGTGSLEQYF.

V usage is TRBV28 and J usage is TRBJ2-1; possible D gene TRBD2, 6 bases. V dropped 6 bases and J dropped 2 bases, with 11 bases sitting between them. CDR3 size: 14 residues. Germline V gene data show CDR1 as MDHEN and CDR2 as SYDVKM. In DNA, the CDR3 is TGTGCCAGCAGGACTAGAGGGGCCTACAATGAGCAGTTCTTC. It specifies CASRTRGAYNEQFF.

V and J are TRBV14 and TRBJ2-5, with 13 bases aligning to TRBD2. Trimming took 3 bases from V and 4 from J; bases not matched to a gene: 2. The germline V gene encodes CDR1 SGHDN and CDR2 FVKESK. CDR3 length: 15 amino acids. Here the CDR3 reads CASSHGLAGAETQYF. The CDR3 DNA follows: TGTGCCAGCAGCCACGGACTAGCGGGGGCAGAGACCCAGTACTTC.